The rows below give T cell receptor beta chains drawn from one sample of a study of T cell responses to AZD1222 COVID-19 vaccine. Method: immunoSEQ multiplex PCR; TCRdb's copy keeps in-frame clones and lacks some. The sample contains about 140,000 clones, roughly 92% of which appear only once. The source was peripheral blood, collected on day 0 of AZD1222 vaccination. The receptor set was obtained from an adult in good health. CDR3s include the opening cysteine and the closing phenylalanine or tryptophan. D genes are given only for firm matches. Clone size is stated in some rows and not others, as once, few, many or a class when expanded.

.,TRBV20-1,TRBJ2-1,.,TGCAGTGCTAGTGGCGGAGCGAGCTCCTACAATGAGCAGTTCTTC,CSASGGASSYNEQFF
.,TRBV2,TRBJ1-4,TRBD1,TGTGCCAGCACCCCAGACAGGGACTATGAAAAACTGTTTTTT,CASTPDRDYEKLFF
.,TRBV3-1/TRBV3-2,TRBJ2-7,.,TGTGCCAGCAGCCGGATACAGGTTTCGGGCTACGAGCAGTACTTC,CASSRIQVSGYEQYF
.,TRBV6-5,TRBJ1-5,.,TGTGCCAGCAGGGGGGCCTTCAATCAGCCCCAGCATTTT,CASRGAFNQPQHF
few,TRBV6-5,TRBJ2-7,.,TGTGCCAGCAAGAAGGTACAAGGAAAAGAGTACTTC,CASKKVQGKEYF
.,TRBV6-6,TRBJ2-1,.,TGTGCCAGCGCCTTAATCTGGGGAGCCCAAGAGCAGTTCTTC,CASALIWGAQEQFF
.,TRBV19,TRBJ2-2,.,TGTGCCAGTAGTATTGTATTCGGGGAGCTGTTTTTT,CASSIVFGELFF
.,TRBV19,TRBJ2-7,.,TGTGCCAGTACCTCCTCCGCCTACGAGCAGTACTTC,CASTSSAYEQYF
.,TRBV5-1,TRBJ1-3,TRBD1,TGCGCCAGCAGCTTGGACAGGGGCTCTGGAAACACCATATATTTT,CASSLDRGSGNTIYF
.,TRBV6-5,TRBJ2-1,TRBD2,TGTGCCAGCACTTTGACTAGCGGGACCTACAATGAGCAGTTCTTC,CASTLTSGTYNEQFF
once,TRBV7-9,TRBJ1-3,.,TGTGCCAGCAGCTTTCGGGCCGTTGGAAACACCATATATTTT,CASSFRAVGNTIYF
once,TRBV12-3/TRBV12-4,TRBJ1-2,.,TGTGCCAGCAGTCTTGACAGGCTCTATGGCTACACCTTC,CASSLDRLYGYTF
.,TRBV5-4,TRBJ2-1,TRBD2,TGTGCCAGCAGCCCCATAGCGGGAGGGCCAGGGAATGAGCAGTTCTTC,CASSPIAGGPGNEQFF
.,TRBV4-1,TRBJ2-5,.,TGCGCCAGCAGCCCCCGACAGGCGCAGGAAGAGACCCAGTACTTC,CASSPRQAQEETQYF
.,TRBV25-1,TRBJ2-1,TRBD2,TGTGCCAGCAGTGCGTCTAGCGGGAGGGCCGCGCAGTTCTTC,CASSASSGRAAQFF
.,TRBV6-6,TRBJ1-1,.,TGTGCCAGCAGTTATCCGCGGGAAGCTTTCTTT,CASSYPREAFF
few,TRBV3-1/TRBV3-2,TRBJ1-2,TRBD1,TGTGCCAGCAGCCCGTCTTCCGGGACAGGGGTAAACTATGGCTACACCTTC,CASSPSSGTGVNYGYTF
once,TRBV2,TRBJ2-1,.,TGTGCCAGCAACCACCCCCAGGGGACTGGTACTGAGCAGTTCTTC,CASNHPQGTGTEQFF
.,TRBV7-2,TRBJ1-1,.,TGTGCCAGCAGCCCCGGCAGTGAAGCTTTCTTT,CASSPGSEAFF
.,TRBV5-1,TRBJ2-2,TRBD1,TGCGCCAGCAGTCCCACCCTCGGGACAGCAGACACCGGGGAGCTGTTTTTT,CASSPTLGTADTGELFF
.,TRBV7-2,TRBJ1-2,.,TGTGCCAGCAGCTGGGTCGGGGGCCCAGGAGGCTACACCTTC,CASSWVGGPGGYTF
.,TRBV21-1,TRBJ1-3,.,TGTGCCAGCAGCCTAGAGGGGAGCTCTGGAAACACCATATATTTT,CASSLEGSSGNTIYF
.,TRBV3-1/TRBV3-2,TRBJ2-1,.,TGTGCCAGCAGCCAAGATAGGAGGGGACGGGATGAGCAGTTCTTC,CASSQDRRGRDEQFF
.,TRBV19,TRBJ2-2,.,TGTGCCAGTAGTATTGGGGGATCCCGAGTCGCCGGGGAGCTGTTTTTT,CASSIGGSRVAGELFF
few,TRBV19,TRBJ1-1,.,TGTGCCAGTAGCCTGGGGGTTGCCCCAGCTTTCTTT,CASSLGVAPAFF
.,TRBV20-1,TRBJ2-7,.,TGCAGTGCTAGTCTTCAGAGCAACCTCTACGAGCAGTACTTC,CSASLQSNLYEQYF
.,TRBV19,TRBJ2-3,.,TGTGCCAGTATTGGAGGGATGCCGGGAGATACGCAGTATTTT,CASIGGMPGDTQYF
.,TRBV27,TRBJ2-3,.,TGTGCCAGCAGTTTATTACAGGGAACAGATACGCAGTATTTT,CASSLLQGTDTQYF
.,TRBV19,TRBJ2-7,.,TGTGCCAGTAACCCTCGGTCAGCGACCGGCGACGAGCAGTACTTC,CASNPRSATGDEQYF
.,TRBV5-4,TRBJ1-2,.,TGTGCCAGCAGCTCACTCCGGGACTATGGCTACACCTTC,CASSSLRDYGYTF
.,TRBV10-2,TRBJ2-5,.,TGCGCCAGCACGCCCTCCCCTATGGTGGCCCAGTACTTC,CASTPSPMVAQYF
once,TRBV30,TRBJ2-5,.,TGTGCCTGGAGTGTGTCCGGGGAGACCCAGTACTTC,CAWSVSGETQYF
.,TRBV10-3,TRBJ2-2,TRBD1,TGTGCCATCAGTGATCCGGACAGGGGGCACACCGGGGAGCTGTTTTTT,CAISDPDRGHTGELFF
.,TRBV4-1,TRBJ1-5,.,TGCGCCAGCAGCCAAGCATCGGCAAATCAGCCCCAGCATTTT,CASSQASANQPQHF
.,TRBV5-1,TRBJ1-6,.,TGCGCCAGCAGCTTGGAGGGGGGGACGAGTAATTCACCCCTCCACTTT,CASSLEGGTSNSPLHF
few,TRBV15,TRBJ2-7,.,TGTGCCACCAGCAGTCGACGACCGCGGAACCTAAACGAGCAGTACTTC,CATSSRRPRNLNEQYF
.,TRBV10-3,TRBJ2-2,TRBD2,TGTGCCACACGACTAGCGGGAGCCGGGGAGCTGTTTTTT,CATRLAGAGELFF
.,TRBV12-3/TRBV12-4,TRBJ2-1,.,TGTGCCACCCTTGGGCACTCCAGTGAGCAGTTCTTC,CATLGHSSEQFF
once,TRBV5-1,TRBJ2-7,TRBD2,TGCGCCAGCAGCTCGGGACTAGCGGCCCCCTCCGAGCAGTACTTC,CASSSGLAAPSEQYF
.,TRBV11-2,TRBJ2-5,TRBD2,TGTGCCAGCAGCTTAGCCTGGGCGGGAGGGCAAGAGACCCAGTACTTC,CASSLAWAGGQETQYF
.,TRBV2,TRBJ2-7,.,TGTGCCAGCAGCCCCTCCTGGGCTAGCAGCTACGAGCAGTACTTC,CASSPSWASSYEQYF
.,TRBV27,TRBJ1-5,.,TGTGCCAGCAGTCACGGCCAGGTAAACAATCAGCCCCAGCATTTT,CASSHGQVNNQPQHF
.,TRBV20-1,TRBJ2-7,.,TGCAGTGCTAGTGCCAGGGGCAGCTCCTACGAGCAGTACTTC,CSASARGSSYEQYF
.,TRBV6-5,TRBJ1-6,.,TGTGCCAGTAGGGGAACCTATAATTCACCCCTCCACTTT,CASRGTYNSPLHF
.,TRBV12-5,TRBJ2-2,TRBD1,TGTGCTAGTGGACAGGGGGCCGCCGGGGAGCTGTTTTTT,CASGQGAAGELFF
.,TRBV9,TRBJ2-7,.,TGTGCCAGCAGCGTAGAGGGGCGGACCTACGAGCAGTACTTC,CASSVEGRTYEQYF
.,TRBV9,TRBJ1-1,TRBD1,TGTGCCAGCAGCGTAGACGGGCGGACAGGGACTTTAGCTTTCTTT,CASSVDGRTGTLAFF